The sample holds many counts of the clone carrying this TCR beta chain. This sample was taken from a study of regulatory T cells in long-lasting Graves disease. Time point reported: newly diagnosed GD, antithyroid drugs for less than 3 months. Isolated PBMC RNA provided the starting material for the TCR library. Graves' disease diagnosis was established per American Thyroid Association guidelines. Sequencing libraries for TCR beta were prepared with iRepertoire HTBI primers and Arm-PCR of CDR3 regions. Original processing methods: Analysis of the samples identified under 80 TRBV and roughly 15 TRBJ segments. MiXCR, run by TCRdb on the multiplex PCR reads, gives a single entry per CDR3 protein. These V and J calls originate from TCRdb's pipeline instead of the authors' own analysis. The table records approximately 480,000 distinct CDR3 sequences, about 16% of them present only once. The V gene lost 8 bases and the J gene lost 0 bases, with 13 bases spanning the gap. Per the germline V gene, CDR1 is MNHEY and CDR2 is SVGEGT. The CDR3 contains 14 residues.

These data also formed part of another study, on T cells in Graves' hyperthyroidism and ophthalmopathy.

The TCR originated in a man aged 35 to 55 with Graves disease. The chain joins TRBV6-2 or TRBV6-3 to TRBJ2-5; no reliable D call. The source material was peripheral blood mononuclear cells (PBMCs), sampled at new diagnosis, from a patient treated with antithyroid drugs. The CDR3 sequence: CASGTWKYQETQYF. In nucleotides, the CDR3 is TGTGCCAGCGGAACTTGGAAGTACCAAGAGACCCAGTACTTC.